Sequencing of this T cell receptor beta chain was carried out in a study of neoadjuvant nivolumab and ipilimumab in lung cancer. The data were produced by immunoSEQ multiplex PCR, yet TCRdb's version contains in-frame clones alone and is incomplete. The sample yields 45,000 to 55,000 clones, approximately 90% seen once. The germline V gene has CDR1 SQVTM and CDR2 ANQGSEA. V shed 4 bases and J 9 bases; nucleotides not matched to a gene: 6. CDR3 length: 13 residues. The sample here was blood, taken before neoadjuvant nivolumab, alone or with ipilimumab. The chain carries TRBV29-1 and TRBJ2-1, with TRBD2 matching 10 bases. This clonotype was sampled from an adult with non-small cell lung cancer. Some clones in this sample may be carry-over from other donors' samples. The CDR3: CSVGESGRAEQFF. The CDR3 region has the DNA TGCAGCGTTGGAGAAAGCGGGAGGGCTGAGCAGTTCTTC.